This T cell receptor (beta chain) was documented in a study of cytomegalovirus exposure and HLA in healthy donors. Study-wide results and caveats: The listing of 150 to 200 TCR beta chains classed them as cytomegalovirus-associated. High sensitivity and specificity were reportedly achieved when the classifier diagnosed cytomegalovirus status. Specific recognition of CMV antigens was confirmed in vitro for a few chains (all CMV-associated).

Assay: immunoSEQ multiplex PCR; the TCRdb copy retains only in-frame clones and omits some. The top ten clones hold around 1% of a sample with approximately 260,000 clones, around 86% of them seen once. This clone was detected a few times. Its target is not known. The CDR3 is 16 amino acids. The germline gives CDR1 MNHNS, CDR2 SASEGT. Trimming removed 1 base at V and 7 bases at J, with 17 bases between. The chain combines TRBV6-1 with TRBJ1-5; tentative D call: TRBD1 (5 bases). The TCR was taken from a woman younger than 35 in good health and CMV-seronegative. Sequencing used PBMCs. CDR3 bases: TGTGCCAGCAGTGAAGGGACCGGGGGACGTAGGCAGCCCCAGCATTTT. Amino acids: CASSEGTGGRRQPQHF.